Sequencing of this T cell receptor beta chain was carried out in a study of blood T cell repertoires in COVID-19. TCRdb's copy holds only in-frame clones and misses some; the assay was immunoSEQ multiplex PCR. The table shows approximately 76,000 clones, with about 73% occurring only once. This clone was counted a single time. V trimming: 3 bases; J trimming: 0 bases; junction bases outside the gene matches: 13. The length of the CDR3 is 19 residues. CDR1 and CDR2 (germline): LNHDA, SQIVND (reference sequence). The material sequenced was peripheral blood. The receptor was isolated from a woman aged 70-85 years with acute or convalescent COVID-19. The chain links TRBV19 to TRBJ1-4; 7 bases agree with TRBD1. CDR3 nucleotides: TGTGCCAGTAGTATTTCTACAAGACAGGGCTCTGCAACTAATGAAAAACTGTTTTTT. Protein sequence: CASSISTRQGSATNEKLFF.